One sample yielded the 16 T cell receptor beta chains listed below, sequenced in a study of glioma-infiltrating T cells. Using RNA template, CDR3s of TCR alpha and beta were amplified with iRepertoire arm-PCR. TCRdb independently ran MiXCR on the multiplex PCR reads; one entry per CDR3 protein. The table has about 110,000 distinct CDR3 sequences, about 25% seen once. Material for sequencing was glioma tissue, nonneoplastic brain tissue, or PBMCs (not recorded which). The receptors stem from a human donor with low-grade glioma or glioblastoma, undergoing nonglioma brain surgery, or in good health (not recorded which).

This clonotype has at least ten counts. The CDR3 sequence is CASSSRGVDRGAGANVLTF. CDR3 sequence (DNA): TGTGCCAGCAGCTCCCGGGGGGTAGACAGGGGTGCTGGGGCCAACGTCCTGACTTTC. The chain links TRBV6-1 to TRBJ2-6, with a tentative D call TRBD1 (8 bases). The germline gives CDR1 MNHNS, CDR2 SASEGT. The CDR3 length is 19 residues. V gave up 6 bases and J gave up 2 bases, with 23 bases separating them.

This clonotype was picked up many times. This chain uses TRBV27 with TRBJ2-7; 7 bases line up with TRBD1. This CDR3 contains 14 residues. V shed 6 bases, J shed 7 bases, and the junction held 12 bases outside the gene matches. CDR1 and CDR2 (germline): MNHEY, SMNVEV (reference sequence). Written as DNA, the CDR3 is TGTGCCAGCAGCCTGGGGACCAGGGGGAGAGAGCAGTACTTC. It specifies CASSLGTRGREQYF.

This clonotype came up many times. The V call is TRBV18, the J call TRBJ2-1; 10 bases fit TRBD1. The CDR3 loop spans 16 amino acids. Germline V gives CDR1 KGHSH, CDR2 LQKENI. V shed 1 base, J shed 3 bases, and the junction held 3 bases outside the gene matches. The CDR3 protein is CASSPQTGGGYNEQFF. Here the CDR3 DNA reads TGTGCCAGCTCACCACAGACAGGGGGCGGCTACAATGAGCAGTTCTTC. Using reference TRBV18 and TRBJ2-1 for the parts outside the CDR3, the full variable domain is NAGVMQNPRHLVRRRGQEARLRCSPMKGHSHVYWYRQLPEEGLKFMVYLQKENIIDESGMPKERFSAEFPKEGPSILRIQQVVRGDSAAYFCASSPQTGGGYNEQFFGPGTRLTVL.

The genes are TRBV9 and TRBJ2-7, with D unclear. The V end was cut by 3 bases, the J end by 5 bases, with 21 bases between. CDR1 and CDR2 (germline): SGDLS, YYNGEE. The CDR3 extends over 16 amino acids. Here the CDR3 DNA reads TGTGCCAGCAGCGGGCTGTTGGGGATCCCCCAGAACGAGCAGTACTTC. Amino acid sequence: CASSGLLGIPQNEQYF. Full variable domain (remainder filled in from reference TRBV9 and TRBJ2-7): DSGVTQTPKHLITATGQRVTLRCSPRSGDLSVYWYQQSLDQGLQFLIQYYNGEERAKGNILERFSAQQFPDLHSELNLSSLELGDSALYFCASSGLLGIPQNEQYFGPGTRLTVT.

V is TRBV12-3 or TRBV12-4 and J is TRBJ2-7; 9 bases map to TRBD2. Trimming took 5 bases from V and 7 from J; bases not matched to a gene: 9. The length of the CDR3 is 14 residues. The DNA for the CDR3 is TGTGCCAGCAGTCCCCGGACTAGCGTGAAGGAGCAGTACTTC. It codes for CASSPRTSVKEQYF.

This clonotype was seen repeatedly, ten times or more. V usage is TRBV6-1 and J usage is TRBJ2-3; the match to TRBD1 covers 11 bases. The CDR3 covers 15 residues. The ends lost 5 bases at V and 5 bases at J; junction bases unmatched: 6. Germline CDR1 reads MNHNS; CDR2 reads SASEGT. DNA for the CDR3: TGTGCCAGCAGTCTCCGGGACAGGGGGAGAGATACGCAGTATTTT. It is translated as CASSLRDRGRDTQYF.

On this clonotype itself: The CDR3 does not close with the conserved phenylalanine or tryptophan, likely indicating a read error. The rearrangement uses TRBV6-6 and TRBJ1-1; the D gene is possibly TRBD1 (5 bases). Germline CDR1 reads MNHNY; CDR2 reads SVGAGI (reference sequence). V was pared by 2 bases and J by 8 bases, with 9 bases between. The CDR3 contains 12 residues. The CDR3 nucleotides read TGTGCCAGCAGTTACCCGTCAGGGGAAGCTTTCAGT. This gives the protein CASSYPSGEAFS.

In this sample, this clonotype turned up many times. The chain carries TRBV28 and TRBJ2-1, with 8 bases lining up with TRBD1. Looked up from germline, CDR1 is MDHEN and CDR2 is SYDVKM. The V and J ends lost 6 bases and 9 bases, in that order; junction bases with no gene match: 4. CDR3 length: 12 amino acids. The CDR3 sequence: CASRPDRAEQFF. CDR3 bases: TGTGCCAGCAGACCGGACAGGGCTGAGCAGTTCTTC.

In its sample, this clonotype was seen once. One junction end does not reproduce the germline sequence, and a read error may be involved. This rearrangement joins TRBV5-1 to TRBJ1-1; a possible D gene is TRBD1 (6 bases). CDR1 is SGHRS, CDR2 YFSETQ, per germline. The CDR3 totals 14 residues. The CDR3 is CASSLEQGRTETFF. CDR3 nucleotide sequence: TGCGCCAGCAGCTTGGAACAGGGCCGCACTGAAACTTTCTTT.

Ten or more counts support this clonotype. The V gene is TRBV6-2 or TRBV6-3, the J gene TRBJ1-1; 9 bases match TRBD1. Trimming removed 6 bases from V and 5 bases from J; junction bases left unmatched: 10. The CDR3 contains 15 residues. From germline, CDR1 is MNHEY and CDR2 SVGEGT. CDR3 amino acids: CASSPRGQGRTEAFF. The CDR3 nucleotides read TGTGCCAGCAGCCCCCGAGGACAGGGGAGGACTGAAGCTTTCTTT.

This clonotype was detected only once. The chain employs TRBV27 and TRBJ1-1; possibly TRBD1 for D (5 bases). The CDR3 contains 15 residues. From germline, CDR1 is MNHEY and CDR2 SMNVEV (reference sequence). The germline V and J ends were trimmed by 3 bases and 1 base, with 12 bases remaining between them. This chain's CDR3 is CASSFTGGTNTEAFF. CDR3 nucleotides: TGTGCCAGCAGTTTTACCGGGGGGACGAACACTGAAGCTTTCTTT.

Concerning this clonotype itself: A read error may explain this, as a much larger clone is one base away. This chain links TRBV7-9 with TRBJ2-5; possibly TRBD1 for D (5 bases). The germline gives CDR1 SEHNR, CDR2 FQNEAQ (reference sequence). The CDR3 runs 15 residues. Trimming took off 0 bases at V and 6 bases at J, with 14 bases between the two ends. The CDR3 sequence: CASSLARQSSKTQYF. The CDR3 DNA sequence: TGTGCCAGCAGCTTAGCCAGACAGTCCTCCAAGACCCAGTACTTC.

This clonotype was found a few times. This CDR3 is CASSSDGAPYEQYF. The CDR3 DNA reads TGTGCCAGCAGCTCCGACGGGGCACCCTACGAGCAGTACTTC. The V call is TRBV9, the J call TRBJ2-7, with D possibly called TRBD1 or TRBD2 (5 bases each). V lost 4 bases, J lost 2 bases, and 13 bases lay in between. There are 14 residues in the CDR3. Germline V lookup: CDR1 SGDLS, CDR2 YYNGEE.

This clonotype appeared many times. The genes are TRBV7-2 and TRBJ2-3; TRBD2 aligns across 12 bases. The CDR3 contains 16 residues. V trimming: 11 bases; J trimming: 2 bases; junction bases outside the gene matches: 11. Germline V gene sequence: CDR1 SGHTA, CDR2 FQGNSA. The DNA of the CDR3 is TGTGCCGTCGATAGGGCTAGCGGGGGGGACACAGATACGCAGTATTTT. Translated: CAVDRASGGDTDTQYF.

As for this clonotype: A read error may be the cause here, since a much bigger clone is one base away. The rearrangement uses TRBV7-3 and TRBJ1-1; D might be TRBD1 (5 bases). Germline loops: CDR1 SGHTA, CDR2 FQGTGA. This CDR3 is 16 amino acids long. In nucleotides, the CDR3 is TGTGCCAGCAGCATTGGGACTGCTTACGTGAACACTGAAGCTCTCTTT. The encoded protein is CASSIGTAYVNTEALF.

This clonotype occurred many times. The rearrangement uses TRBV20-1 and TRBJ1-5; D remains ambiguous. The germline V and J ends were trimmed by 3 bases and 0 bases, with 12 bases remaining between them. Germline CDR1 DFQATT, CDR2 SNEGSKA (reference sequence). CDR3 length: 15 amino acids. DNA for the CDR3: TGCAGTGCTAGTTCGGGCAGCAATAGCAATCAGCCCCAGCATTTT. Translating it yields CSASSGSNSNQPQHF.